The clone carrying this T cell receptor beta chain has ten or more counts. The antigen is not known. This CDR3 comprises 16 residues. Trimming stripped 0 bases from V and 2 bases from J, with 14 bases between. Per germline, CDR1 MNHEY and CDR2 SMNVEV (reference sequence). Preparation of naive CD8 libraries involved about 18,000 to 1,000,000 sorted cells and 10%, 30% or 50% RNA. It was with previously described methods and listed TCR primers that bulk TCR libraries were made. TCRdb recomputed calls from the PCR reads with MiXCR, one row per CDR3 protein. The table lists about 640,000 distinct CDR3 sequences, 15% to 20% of them singletons. The data stem from a study of molecular identifiers for immune sequencing clone quantification. General observations from the study: Jurkat TCR RNA spiked in from one cell could reportedly be detected among around 920,000 naive cells. Beyond 20 RNA copies, clones held over 99% of effector molecules, compared with under 1% in naive cells.

Sequencing used naive CD8+ T cells from blood, with Jurkat cell RNA spiked in. This sample's subset: FACS-sorted CD8+CD4-CCR7+CD45RA+ naive T cells. V usage is TRBV27 and J usage is TRBJ2-7; possible D gene TRBD1, 5 bases. The receptor comes from a human donor in good health. Some libraries in this study had Jurkat cell RNA spiked in. The CDR3 bases are TGTGCCAGCAGTTTATCGGGCTTGACAGCCACCTACGAGCAGTACTTC. This sequence encodes CASSLSGLTATYEQYF.